What follows are 28 T cell receptor beta chains derived from one specimen sequenced in a study of tumor-infiltrating lymphocytes in primary liver carcinoma. With around 490 ng total RNA as template and a constant-region primer, TCR beta cDNA was made. Three nested multiplex PCR rounds, a slightly modified ARM-PCR method, built the TCR beta libraries. The opening two PCR rounds, ten to eleven cycles each, paired TRBV1-TRBV30 forward primers with a C-beta reverse primer. Using its own MiXCR run on the multiplex PCR reads, TCRdb lists one record per CDR3 protein. The data hold more than 95,000 distinct CDR3 sequences, with around 83% observed a single time. Co-extraction of RNA and DNA was performed on about 19-31 mg of unsorted bulk tissue. Sequenced sample: liver tumor tissue from sampling region 3. Documented subset: tumor region T3, left-lateral pole. These receptor sequences come from a man aged 35-49 years with primary liver carcinoma and hepatitis B virus infection.

Only one count was recorded for this clonotype. A read error may produce the germline difference seen at one junction end. The V gene is TRBV5-1, the J gene TRBJ2-1; D unclear. The germline V gene has CDR1 SGHRS and CDR2 YFSETQ. The length of the CDR3 is 12 residues. DNA of the CDR3: TGCGCGAGCAGCTTGTATAACGGTGAGCAGTTCTTC. It is translated as CASSLYNGEQFF.

This clonotype was seen repeatedly, ten times or more. The chain recombines TRBV5-1 with TRBJ1-1, with no clear D. The ends were cut back, 2 bases at V and 0 bases at J, with 14 bases in the middle. The CDR3 sequence is 16 residues long. Germline CDR1 reads SGHRS; CDR2 reads YFSETQ. The DNA for the CDR3 is TGCGCCAGCAGCTTAAGGACCGGGAACGTGAACACTGAAGCTTTCTTT. Translation gives CASSLRTGNVNTEAFF.

This clonotype was counted at least ten times. CDR3 in amino acids: CASSLGLAGWTSYNEQFF. The CDR3 nucleotides read TGCGCCAGCAGCTTGGGACTAGCGGGTTGGACGTCCTACAATGAGCAGTTCTTC. The rearrangement uses TRBV5-1 and TRBJ2-1; TRBD2 matches 10 bases. The V gene end was trimmed by 0 bases and the J gene end by 1 base; junction bases not matched to a gene: 7. The CDR3 totals 18 residues. Germline V gene sequence: CDR1 SGHRS, CDR2 YFSETQ.

Comments on this clonotype: Since a much larger clone is just one base distant, this may be a read error. As DNA, the CDR3 is TGCGCCAGCAGCTCGGAGAGGGGGCGGAACACTGAAGCTTTCTTT. This codes for CASSSERGRNTEAFF. The chain joins TRBV5-1 to TRBJ1-1; 7 bases are a match to TRBD1. J gave up 1 base and V 3 bases, and 6 bases lay outside the gene matches. The CDR3 is 15 amino acids. Germline CDR1 SGHRS, CDR2 YFSETQ.

A word on this clonotype: At one of its ends the junction is not consistent with the germline gene, which may arise from a read error. The J gene is TRBJ2-7, the V gene TRBV11-2; D gene uncertain. The germline CDR1 and CDR2 sequences are SGHAT and FQNNGV. CDR3 length: 15 residues. The CDR3 region has the DNA TGTGCCAGTAGCTCCGGACGGCTTTACGCGCACGAGCAGAACTTC. Translated: CASSSGRLYAHEQNF.

On this clonotype itself: No conserved phenylalanine or tryptophan is present at the end of the CDR3, so a read error is the likely explanation. V gene TRBV10-3 combines with J gene TRBJ2-7, with D hard to call. The V gene's germline CDR1 is ENHRY and CDR2 SYGVKD. This CDR3 contains 18 residues. Trimming removed 0 bases at V and 2 bases at J, with 20 bases between. Here the CDR3 reads CAISESVQPVRRAYEQYL. For the CDR3, the DNA is TGTGCCATCAGTGAGTCTGTCCAGCCGGTCCGTAGAGCCTACGAGCAGTACTTA.

The chain carries TRBV11-1 and TRBJ2-1; TRBD1 aligns across 7 bases. The germline V gene encodes CDR1 SGHAT and CDR2 FQDESV (reference sequence). This CDR3 spans 15 amino acids. The ends lost 6 bases at V and 5 bases at J; junction bases unmatched: 10. This CDR3 reads CASRLTGVLDNEQFF. The CDR3 DNA reads as TGTGCCAGCAGACTCACAGGGGTTCTGGACAATGAGCAGTTCTTC.

As regards this clonotype: At one end the junction does not follow the germline gene, possibly because of a read error. The CDR3 region is CASSYARGKETQHF. The CDR3 DNA sequence: TGCGCCAGCAGCTACGCAAGGGGCAAGGAGACCCAGCACTTC. The chain employs TRBV6-5 and TRBJ2-5; weak D call: TRBD1 (5 bases). There are 14 residues in the CDR3. The germline V gene encodes CDR1 MNHEY and CDR2 SVGAGI.

This clonotype was detected ten times or more. This chain uses TRBV5-1 with TRBJ2-3; the match to TRBD2 covers 8 bases. Germline V gene sequence: CDR1 SGHRS, CDR2 YFSETQ. Trimming took 2 bases from V and 2 from J; bases not matched to a gene: 7. The CDR3 is 16 amino acids. CDR3 bases: TGCGCCAGCAGCTTTTCGAGCGGGAGTACCACAGATACGCAGTATTTT. It codes for CASSFSSGSTTDTQYF.

Turning to this clonotype: The germline gene is not matched at one end of the junction; a read error may be the cause. The rearrangement joins TRBV6-1 to TRBJ2-7, with a possible D match to TRBD1 (6 bases). The CDR3 sequence is 14 residues long. In germline, CDR1 is MNHNS, CDR2 SASEGT. The CDR3 reads CASREQGFSYEQYF. The DNA of the CDR3 is TGCGCCAGCCGTGAACAGGGCTTCTCCTACGAGCAGTACTTC.

The V and J genes are TRBV29-1 and TRBJ1-1; the D gene is possibly TRBD1 (5 bases). CDR1 and CDR2 (germline): SQVTM, ANQGSEA. The CDR3 loop spans 11 amino acids. CDR3 sequence: CGAGHNTEAFF. CDR3 sequence (DNA): TGCGGCGCTGGACATAACACTGAAGCTTTCTTT.

The chain recombines TRBV5-4 with TRBJ2-1; TRBD2 might be the D (6 bases). CDR1 SGHNT and CDR2 YYREEE come from the germline V gene (reference sequence). The germline V and J ends were trimmed by 8 bases and 5 bases, with 17 bases remaining between them. The CDR3 sequence is 14 residues long. The CDR3 spells CASNLGCGNNEQFF. The CDR3 coding sequence is TGTGCCAGTAACCTTGGATGCGGGAACAATGAGCAGTTCTTC.

Comment on this clonotype: This CDR3 fails to terminate in the conserved phenylalanine or tryptophan, so it likely reflects a read error. The DNA is omitted, as the CDR3 cannot be located on it reliably, and the CDR3 follows TCRdb's listing. The chain combines TRBV4-1 with TRBJ2-2; the D call in the table, TRBD2, was not verified against the DNA. The CDR3 contains 14 residues when both ends are counted. Germline-derived CDR1 and CDR2 are MGHRA and YSYEKL. CDR3 loop: CASSKQGDTGELFL.

This clonotype has a single count. A read error is likely, as this CDR3 ends without the conserved phenylalanine or tryptophan. This chain joins TRBV29-1 and TRBJ2-3; 8 positions agree with TRBD2. This CDR3 is 14 amino acids long. Germline V gives CDR1 SQVTM, CDR2 ANQGSEA. The junction had 5 bases not matched to a gene; V was cut back by 2 bases and J by 4 bases. The CDR3 here is CSVERGGSSDTQYY. The CDR3 DNA sequence: TGCAGCGTTGAACGGGGGGGGAGCTCAGATACGCAGTATTAT.

Notes on this clonotype: Because the CDR3 is missing its conserved closing phenylalanine or tryptophan, this is likely a read error. V usage is TRBV6-5 and J usage is TRBJ1-2; D is undetermined. Germline-derived CDR1 and CDR2 are MNHEY and SVGAGI. The CDR3 has 16 residues. The CDR3 loop reads CANSSGLGVVNYGYTY. The CDR3 nucleotides read TGTGCCAACAGTTCCGGGCTCGGGGTCGTCAATTATGGCTACACCTAC.

In nucleotides, the CDR3 is TGTGCCAGCAGCCTGACCGGGACCAGCGGGAGTGGAGATACGCAGTATTTT. Its protein is CASSLTGTSGSGDTQYF. This chain joins TRBV5-5 and TRBJ2-3; 8 nucleotides align to TRBD2. The V segment lost 4 bases and the J segment 5 bases; nucleotides outside the gene matches: 15. In germline, CDR1 is SGHKS, CDR2 YYEKEE (reference sequence). CDR3 length: 17 residues.

Note on this clonotype: Given the absence of the conserved phenylalanine or tryptophan at the CDR3 end, a read error is likely. V is TRBV28 and J is TRBJ2-1; D is ambiguous. The CDR3 runs to 11 residues. Germline CDR1 MDHEN, CDR2 SYDVKM. This CDR3 is CAGSTYNEQFY. In DNA, the CDR3 is TGTGCCGGCAGTACTTACAATGAGCAGTTCTAC.

In the case of this clonotype: A much larger clone sits a single nucleotide away, making a read error possible. The V gene is TRBV5-1, the J gene TRBJ2-7, with 8 positions matching TRBD1. CDR1 and CDR2 from the germline V gene are SGHRS and YFSETQ. CDR3 length: 13 residues. The CDR3: CASSLGTGREEYF. DNA for the CDR3: TGCGCCAGCAGCTTGGGGACAGGGCGCGAGGAGTACTTC.

This clonotype was counted once. Since no conserved phenylalanine or tryptophan closes the CDR3, a read error is the likely cause. No DNA is shown, since the ends of the CDR3 on it are uncertain; the CDR3 is the one TCRdb lists. V and J are TRBV6-2 or TRBV6-3 and TRBJ2-7. The CDR3 is 13 residues long, counting both termini. The germline V gene encodes CDR1 MNHEY and CDR2 SVGEGT. The CDR3 region is CASSYEVPYEQYY.

On this clonotype itself: The CDR3 ends on some other residue instead of the conserved phenylalanine or tryptophan, so this is likely a read error. The genes are TRBV30 and TRBJ1-2, with a tentative D call TRBD1 (5 bases). The germline CDR1 and CDR2 sequences are GTSNPN and SVGIG (reference sequence). V lost 4 bases and J 9 bases, leaving 15 bases between the germline ends. The CDR3 is made up of 12 amino acids. Written as DNA, the CDR3 is TGTGCCTGGACCTGGGACGGGCTCAGCTACACCATC. Protein: CAWTWDGLSYTI.

About this clonotype: This is likely a read error, given that the CDR3 carries no conserved phenylalanine or tryptophan at its end. V is TRBV5-6 and J is TRBJ1-1, with 7 bases fitting TRBD1. The CDR3 is 15 residues long. Trimming cost V 8 bases and J 0 bases; bases outside gene matches: 10. From germline, CDR1 is SGHDT and CDR2 YYEEEE. CDR3 in DNA: TGTGCCAGTAGCCCAGGGGGTGAAGTGAACACTGAAGCTTTCTAT. This sequence encodes CASSPGGEVNTEAFY.

Remarks on this clonotype: Germline is not matched at one junction end, which may reflect a read error. The rearrangement links TRBV4-2 to TRBJ2-6; D uncertain. Germline assignment: CDR1 LGHNA and CDR2 YNFKEQ. This CDR3 contains 16 residues. The CDR3: CVSSQEASSGTNVLTF. The DNA for the CDR3 is TGTGTCAGCAGCCAAGAAGCAAGCTCTGGGACCAACGTCCTGACTTTC.

The V gene is TRBV4-2, the J gene TRBJ2-5; D not resolved. This CDR3 has 12 residues. The V gene's germline CDR1 is LGHNA and CDR2 YNFKEQ. Trimming took 9 bases from V and 4 from J, leaving 12 bases between them. The CDR3 is CASNQWGETQYF. CDR3 in DNA: TGTGCCAGTAACCAATGGGGAGAGACCCAGTACTTC.

For this clonotype: The conserved phenylalanine or tryptophan normally closing the CDR3 is absent here, so this likely arose from a read error. No DNA is shown, since the ends of the CDR3 on it are uncertain; the CDR3 is the one TCRdb lists. V usage is TRBV5-4 and J usage is TRBJ1-1; TRBD1 was called by the table and not checked on the DNA. The CDR3 is made up of 15 amino acids, end residues included. Germline V CDR1 and CDR2: SGHNT, YYREEE (reference sequence). CDR3 region: CASSLNGGAGTEAFY.

Comments on this clonotype: This is likely a read error, given that the CDR3 carries no conserved phenylalanine or tryptophan at its end. The rearrangement uses TRBV6-6 and TRBJ1-1; unclear D gene. The CDR3 is made up of 13 amino acids. Germline V gene data show CDR1 as MNHNY and CDR2 as SVGAGI (reference sequence). The CDR3: CANSYGNPVEAFI. In DNA form, the CDR3 reads TGTGCCAACAGTTACGGGAACCCCGTTGAAGCTTTCATT.

This clonotype was seen only once. One end of the junction is discordant with germline, which a read error may explain. V and J are TRBV4-1 and TRBJ2-1, with D perhaps matching TRBD2 (5 bases). From germline, CDR1 is MGHRA and CDR2 YSYEKL. This CDR3 spans 15 amino acids. In nucleotides, the CDR3 is TGCGACAGCAGCTATCGTGGACTGCCCAGTGATGAGCAGTTCTTC. Its translation: CDSSYRGLPSDEQFF.

Details on this clonotype: The final CDR3 position lacks the conserved phenylalanine or tryptophan, pointing to a likely read error. The chain employs TRBV5-1 and TRBJ2-2, with D maybe TRBD2 (5 bases). This CDR3 contains 15 residues. Per germline, CDR1 SGHRS and CDR2 YFSETQ. The CDR3 region is CASSLAMGSTGELFL. CDR3 DNA: TGTGCCAGCAGCTTGGCCATGGGGAGCACCGGGGAGCTGTTTCTC.

Regarding this clonotype: A read error may account for a junction end that differs from germline. CDR3 DNA: TGTACCAGCGGTTACTCGTTGCGGGGAACCTATGGCTACACCTTC. It is translated as CTSGYSLRGTYGYTF. The V call is TRBV6-5, the J call TRBJ1-2; D is undetermined. The CDR3 covers 15 residues. Per the germline V gene, CDR1 is MNHEY and CDR2 is SVGAGI.